This entry describes one T cell receptor beta chain. The target antigen is unknown. The sample comes from a study of PD-1 blockade in mismatch repair-deficient tumors. Germline-derived CDR1 and CDR2 are SGHVS and FQNEAQ. Trimming cost V 5 bases and J 5 bases; bases outside gene matches: 14. The CDR3 loop spans 16 amino acids. Every patient had mismatch repair deficiency by PCR or immunohistochemistry. Sequencing was performed with immunoSEQ multiplex PCR; in TCRdb, only in-frame clones are kept and a portion is missing. Found here are some 51,000 clones, 65% to 85% of them singletons; the top ten hold less than 9%. Study-wide results and limits: Rapid post-treatment expansion, then contraction, generally preceding radiologic response, marked tumor-resident clones.

The sequence came from an adult with mismatch repair-deficient cancer. The source was peripheral blood, collected roughly 19 weeks after starting pembrolizumab. The chain combines TRBV7-8 with TRBJ1-1; 7 nucleotides agree with TRBD1. The CDR3 reads CASSLTLTGRGTEAFF. CDR3 sequence (DNA): TGTGCCAGCAGCCTGACTCTGACAGGGCGAGGAACTGAAGCTTTCTTT.